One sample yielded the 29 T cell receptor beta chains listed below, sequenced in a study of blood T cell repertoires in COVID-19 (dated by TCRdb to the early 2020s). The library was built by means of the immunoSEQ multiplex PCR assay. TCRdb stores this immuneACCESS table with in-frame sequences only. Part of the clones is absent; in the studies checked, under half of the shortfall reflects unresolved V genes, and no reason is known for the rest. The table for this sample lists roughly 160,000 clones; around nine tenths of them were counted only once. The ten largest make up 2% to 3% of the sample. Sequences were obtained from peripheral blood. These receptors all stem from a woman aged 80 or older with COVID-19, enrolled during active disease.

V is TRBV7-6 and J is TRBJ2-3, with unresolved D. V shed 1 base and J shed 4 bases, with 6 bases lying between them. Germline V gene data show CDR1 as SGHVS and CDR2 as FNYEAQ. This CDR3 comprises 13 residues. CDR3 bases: TGTGCCAGCAGCTTAGTTATCTCAGATACGCAGTATTTT. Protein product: CASSLVISDTQYF.

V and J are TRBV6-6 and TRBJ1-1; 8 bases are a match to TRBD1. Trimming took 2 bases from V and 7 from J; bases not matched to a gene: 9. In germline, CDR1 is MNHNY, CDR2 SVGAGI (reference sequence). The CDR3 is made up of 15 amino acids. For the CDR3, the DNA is TGTGCCAGCAGTTACCCCACAGGGGGGTTCTTTGAAGCTTTCTTT. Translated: CASSYPTGGFFEAFF.

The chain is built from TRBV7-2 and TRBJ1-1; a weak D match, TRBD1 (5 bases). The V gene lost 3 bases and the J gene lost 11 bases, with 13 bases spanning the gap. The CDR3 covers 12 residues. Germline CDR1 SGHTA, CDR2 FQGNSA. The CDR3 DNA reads TGTGCCAGCAGCTTTTTTCAGACAGCGGCTTTCTTT. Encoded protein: CASSFFQTAAFF. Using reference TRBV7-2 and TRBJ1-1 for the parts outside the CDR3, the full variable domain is GAGVSQSPSNKVTEKGKDVELRCDPISGHTALYWYRQSLGQGLEFLIYFQGNSAPDKSGLPSDRFSAERTGGSVSTLTIQRTQQEDSAVYLCASSFFQTAAFFGQGTRLTVV.

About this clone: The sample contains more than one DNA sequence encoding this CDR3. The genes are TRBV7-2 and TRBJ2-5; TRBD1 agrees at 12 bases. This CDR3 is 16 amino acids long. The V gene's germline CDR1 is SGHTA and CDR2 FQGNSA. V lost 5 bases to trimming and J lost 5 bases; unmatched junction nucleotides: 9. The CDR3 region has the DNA TGTGCCAGCAGCGTTTTGGGACAGGGGGCGGGCGAGACCCAGTACTTC. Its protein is CASSVLGQGAGETQYF.

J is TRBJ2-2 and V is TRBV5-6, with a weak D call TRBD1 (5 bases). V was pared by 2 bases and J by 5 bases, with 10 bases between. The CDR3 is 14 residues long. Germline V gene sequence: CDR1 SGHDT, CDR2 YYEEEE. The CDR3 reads CASSFPGRTGELFF. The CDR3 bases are TGTGCCAGCAGCTTTCCAGGGCGGACCGGGGAGCTGTTTTTT.

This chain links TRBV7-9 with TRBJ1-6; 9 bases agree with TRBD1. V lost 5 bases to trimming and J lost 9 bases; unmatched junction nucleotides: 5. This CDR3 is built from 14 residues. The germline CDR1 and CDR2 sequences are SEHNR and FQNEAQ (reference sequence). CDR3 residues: CASSAGQGASPLHF. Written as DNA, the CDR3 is TGTGCCAGCAGCGCGGGACAGGGAGCTTCACCCCTCCACTTT.

For the CDR3, the DNA is TGTGCCAGCTCACCACCCTCCGTCTCTGGAAACACCATATATTTT. Residues: CASSPPSVSGNTIYF. The V and J genes are TRBV18 and TRBJ1-3; the D is unclear. Trimming removed 0 bases at V and 0 bases at J, with 6 bases between. Germline CDR1 reads KGHSH; CDR2 reads LQKENI. The CDR3 has 15 residues.

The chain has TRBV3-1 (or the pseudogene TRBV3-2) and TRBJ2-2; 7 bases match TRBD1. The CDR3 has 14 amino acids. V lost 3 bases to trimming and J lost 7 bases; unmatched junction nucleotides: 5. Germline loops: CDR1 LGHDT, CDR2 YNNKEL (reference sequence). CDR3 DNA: TGTGCCAGCAGCCATACCGACAGGGTCGGGGAGCTGTTTTTT. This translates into CASSHTDRVGELFF.

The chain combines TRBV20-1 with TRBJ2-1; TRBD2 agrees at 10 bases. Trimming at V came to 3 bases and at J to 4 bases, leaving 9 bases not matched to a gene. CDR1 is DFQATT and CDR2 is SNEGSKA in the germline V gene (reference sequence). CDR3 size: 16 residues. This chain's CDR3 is CSASWASGRRYNEQFF. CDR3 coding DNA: TGCAGTGCTAGTTGGGCTAGCGGGAGAAGGTACAATGAGCAGTTCTTC.

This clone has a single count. The CDR3 DNA is TGCGCCAGCAGCTTGGCGGGGTCGGTAGCCCACGAGCAGTACTTC. Protein: CASSLAGSVAHEQYF. The V call is TRBV5-1, the J call TRBJ2-7; D perhaps matches TRBD2 (5 bases). Per the germline V gene, CDR1 is SGHRS and CDR2 is YFSETQ. This CDR3 is built from 15 residues. V lost 0 bases and J lost 5, with 15 bases in between.

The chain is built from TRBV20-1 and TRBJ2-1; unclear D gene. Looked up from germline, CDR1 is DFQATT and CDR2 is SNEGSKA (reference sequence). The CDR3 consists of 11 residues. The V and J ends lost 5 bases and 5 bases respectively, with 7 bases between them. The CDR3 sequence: CSAPNHNEQFF. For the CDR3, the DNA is TGCAGTGCTCCTAACCACAATGAGCAGTTCTTC.

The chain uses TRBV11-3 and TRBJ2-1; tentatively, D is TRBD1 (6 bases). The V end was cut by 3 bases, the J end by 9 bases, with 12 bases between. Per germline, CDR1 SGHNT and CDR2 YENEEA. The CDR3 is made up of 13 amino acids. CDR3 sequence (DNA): TGTGCCAGCAGCTTTGCAGGGGAAACTGAGCAGTTCTTC. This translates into CASSFAGETEQFF.

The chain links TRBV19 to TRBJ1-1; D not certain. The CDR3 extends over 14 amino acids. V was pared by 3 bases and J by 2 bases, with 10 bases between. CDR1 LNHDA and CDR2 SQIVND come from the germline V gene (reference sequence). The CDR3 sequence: CASSMRPGNTEAFF. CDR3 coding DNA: TGTGCCAGTAGTATGCGCCCAGGCAACACTGAAGCTTTCTTT.

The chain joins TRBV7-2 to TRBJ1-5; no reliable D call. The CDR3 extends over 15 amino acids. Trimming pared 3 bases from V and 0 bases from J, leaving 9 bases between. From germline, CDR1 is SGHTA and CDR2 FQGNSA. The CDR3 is CASSLSSYSNQPQHF. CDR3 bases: TGTGCCAGCAGCTTGAGTTCTTATAGCAATCAGCCCCAGCATTTT.

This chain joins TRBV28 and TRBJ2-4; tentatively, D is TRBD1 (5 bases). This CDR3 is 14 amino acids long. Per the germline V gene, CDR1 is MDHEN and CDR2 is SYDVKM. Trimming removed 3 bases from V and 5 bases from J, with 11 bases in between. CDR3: CASSFRGAQNIQYF. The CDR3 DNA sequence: TGTGCCAGCAGTTTTAGGGGTGCCCAAAACATTCAGTACTTC.

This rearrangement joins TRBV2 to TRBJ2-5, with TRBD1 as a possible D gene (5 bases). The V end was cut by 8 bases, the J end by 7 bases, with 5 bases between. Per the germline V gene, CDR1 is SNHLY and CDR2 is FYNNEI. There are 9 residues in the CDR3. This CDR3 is CASQGTQYF. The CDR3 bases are TGTGCCAGCCAGGGGACCCAGTACTTC.

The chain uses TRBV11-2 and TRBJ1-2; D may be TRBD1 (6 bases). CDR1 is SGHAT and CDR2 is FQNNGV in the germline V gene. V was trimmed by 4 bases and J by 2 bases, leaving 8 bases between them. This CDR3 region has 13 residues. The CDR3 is CASSSDRNYGYTF. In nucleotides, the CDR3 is TGTGCCAGCAGCTCCGACAGGAACTATGGCTACACCTTC.

The CDR3: CASSTTGGVGYTF. DNA of the CDR3: TGTGCCAGCAGCACGACAGGGGGCGTTGGCTACACCTTC. The chain employs TRBV9 and TRBJ1-2; the match to TRBD1 covers 10 bases. V was pared by 4 bases and J by 7 bases, with 4 bases of the junction left unmatched. The CDR3 totals 13 residues. Germline CDR1 SGDLS, CDR2 YYNGEE.

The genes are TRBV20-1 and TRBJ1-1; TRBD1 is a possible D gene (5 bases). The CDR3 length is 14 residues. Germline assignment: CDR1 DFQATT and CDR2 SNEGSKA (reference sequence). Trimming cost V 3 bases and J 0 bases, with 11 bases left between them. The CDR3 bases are TGCAGTGCTAGTGGCGGGGGATTGAACACTGAAGCTTTCTTT. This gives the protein CSASGGGLNTEAFF.

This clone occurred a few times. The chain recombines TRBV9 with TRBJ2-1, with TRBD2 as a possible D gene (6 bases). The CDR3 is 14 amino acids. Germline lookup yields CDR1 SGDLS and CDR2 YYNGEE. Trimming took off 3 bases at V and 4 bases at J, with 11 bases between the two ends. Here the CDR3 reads CASSGLDGYNEQFF. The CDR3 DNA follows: TGTGCCAGCAGCGGACTAGATGGATACAATGAGCAGTTCTTC. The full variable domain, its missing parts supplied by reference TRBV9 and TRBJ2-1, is DSGVTQTPKHLITATGQRVTLRCSPRSGDLSVYWYQQSLDQGLQFLIQYYNGEERAKGNILERFSAQQFPDLHSELNLSSLELGDSALYFCASSGLDGYNEQFFGPGTRLTVL.

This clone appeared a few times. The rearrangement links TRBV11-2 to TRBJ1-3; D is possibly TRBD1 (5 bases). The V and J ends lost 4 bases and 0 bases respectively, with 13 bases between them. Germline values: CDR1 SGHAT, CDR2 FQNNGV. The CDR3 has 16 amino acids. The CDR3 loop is CASSSPDRPSGNTIYF. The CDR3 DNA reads TGTGCCAGCAGCTCCCCAGACAGACCCTCTGGAAACACCATATATTTT.

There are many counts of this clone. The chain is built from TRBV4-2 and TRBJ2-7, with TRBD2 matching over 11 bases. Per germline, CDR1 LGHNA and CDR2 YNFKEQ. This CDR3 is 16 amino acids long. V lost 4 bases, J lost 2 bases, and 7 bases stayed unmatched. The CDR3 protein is CASSRVLAGDAYEQYF. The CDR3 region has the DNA TGTGCCAGCAGCCGCGTACTAGCGGGAGACGCCTACGAGCAGTACTTC.

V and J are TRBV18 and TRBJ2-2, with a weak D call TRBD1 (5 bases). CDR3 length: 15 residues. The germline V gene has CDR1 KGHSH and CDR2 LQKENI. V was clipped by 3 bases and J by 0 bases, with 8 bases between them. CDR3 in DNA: TGTGCCAGCTCACCTACGACAGCGAACACCGGGGAGCTGTTTTTT. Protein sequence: CASSPTTANTGELFF.

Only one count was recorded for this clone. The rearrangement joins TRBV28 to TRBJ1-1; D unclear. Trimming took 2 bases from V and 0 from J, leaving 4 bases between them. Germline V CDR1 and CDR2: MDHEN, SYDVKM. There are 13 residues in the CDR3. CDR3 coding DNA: TGTGCCAGCAGTTTAACGGTGAACACTGAAGCTTTCTTT. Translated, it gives CASSLTVNTEAFF.

This chain's CDR3 is CASSYSGGSETQYF. The CDR3, as DNA: TGTGCCAGCAGTTACTCGGGCGGGAGCGAGACCCAGTACTTC. The chain uses TRBV6-5 and TRBJ2-5; 7 nucleotides match TRBD2. V was pared by 0 bases and J by 5 bases, with 3 bases of the junction left unmatched. CDR1 is MNHEY, CDR2 SVGAGI, per germline. CDR3 length: 14 residues.

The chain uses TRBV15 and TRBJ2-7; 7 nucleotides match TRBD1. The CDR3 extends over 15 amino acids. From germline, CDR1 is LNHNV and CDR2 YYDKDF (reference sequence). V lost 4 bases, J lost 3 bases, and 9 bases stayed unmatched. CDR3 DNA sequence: TGTGCCACCAGCACCGCCTGGACAGGAGACTACGAGCAGTACTTC. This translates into CATSTAWTGDYEQYF.

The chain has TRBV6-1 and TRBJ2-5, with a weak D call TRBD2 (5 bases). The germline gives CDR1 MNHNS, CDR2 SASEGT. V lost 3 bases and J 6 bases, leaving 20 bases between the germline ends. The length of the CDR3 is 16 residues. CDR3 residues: CASSDLRGGLLQTQYF. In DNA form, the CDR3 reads TGTGCCAGCAGTGACCTCAGAGGCGGACTCCTTCAGACCCAGTACTTC.

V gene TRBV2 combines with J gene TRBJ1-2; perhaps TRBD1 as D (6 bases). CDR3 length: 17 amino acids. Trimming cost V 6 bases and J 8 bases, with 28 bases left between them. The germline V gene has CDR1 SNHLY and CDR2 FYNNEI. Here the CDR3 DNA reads TGTGCCAGCAGGGCGGGGGCTCCAGGGTCTGAACCGCGGGGCTACACCTTC. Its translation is CASRAGAPGSEPRGYTF.

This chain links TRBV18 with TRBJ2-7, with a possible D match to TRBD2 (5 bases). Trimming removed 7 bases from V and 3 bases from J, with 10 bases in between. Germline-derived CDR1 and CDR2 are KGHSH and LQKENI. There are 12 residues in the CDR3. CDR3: CASFTGVYEQYF. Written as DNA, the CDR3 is TGTGCCAGCTTCACCGGGGTCTACGAGCAGTACTTC.